These 11 T cell receptor beta chains were all obtained from the same sample, sequenced in a study of T cell clonality in common variable immunodeficiency. These receptors' targets are unknown. Study conclusions and caveats: In common variable immunodeficiency, TCR beta chains reportedly carried fewer deletions and N-nucleotide insertions.

Clones were read by immunoSEQ multiplex PCR, and TCRdb kept only the in-frame ones, dropping some. This sample includes around 33,000 clones with no singletons; its ten biggest clones take up about 29%. The specimen sequenced was peripheral blood mononuclear cells. These TCRs come from a human donor with common variable immunodeficiency.

This clone was seen a few times. CDR3 DNA, as far as it was read: TGTGCCTGGAGTTATTCCGGGACAGGGCCCCCCGAG. Encoded protein: CAWSYSGTGPPE. The complete CDR3 sequence is CAWSYSGTGPPEQYF. The chain is built from TRBV30 and TRBJ2-7, with 9 bases identical to TRBD1. Coverage ceases 3 residues before the CDR3 finishes, and the germline J gene fills in the end. Germline V gene sequence: CDR1 GTSNPN, CDR2 SVGIG (reference sequence). This CDR3 has 15 amino acids. The J segment lost 6 bases and the V segment lost 2 bases, leaving 11 bases of the junction unmatched.

This clone is judged large. The CDR3 end falls 3 residues outside the read, so it is completed with the germline J gene. V is TRBV9 and J is TRBJ2-5; 11 bases line up with TRBD2. Germline trimming cut 3 bases from V and 3 bases from J; bases unmatched to any gene: 1. Germline-derived CDR1 and CDR2 are SGDLS and YYNGEE. This CDR3 spans 14 amino acids. This CDR3 is CASSAGLAEETQYF. The CDR3 DNA, read in part, is TGTGCCAGCAGCGCGGGACTAGCGGAAGAGACC. Full variable domain (missing parts from reference TRBV9 and TRBJ2-5): DSGVTQTPKHLITATGQRVTLRCSPRSGDLSVYWYQQSLDQGLQFLIQYYNGEERAKGNILERFSAQQFPDLHSELNLSSLELGDSALYFCASSAGLAEETQYFGPGTRLLVL.

This clone has just a few counts. Coverage ceases 3 residues before the CDR3 finishes, and the germline J gene fills in the end. The chain joins TRBV20-1 to TRBJ2-7, with 16 bases matching TRBD2. CDR3 size: 16 residues. Germline V lookup: CDR1 DFQATT, CDR2 SNEGSKA (reference sequence). The V and J ends lost 8 bases and 1 base, in that order; junction bases with no gene match: 8. The sequenced CDR3 bases are TGCAGTACGCCGGGACTAGCGGGAGGGATGTCCTACGAG. Its translation: CSTPGLAGGMSYE. The full CDR3 protein is CSTPGLAGGMSYEQYF.

Points on this clone: The read ends 3 residues before the CDR3 terminus; that terminus is restored from the germline J gene. The chain employs TRBV7-3 and TRBJ2-5; D may be TRBD1 or TRBD2 (6 bases each). In germline, CDR1 is SGHTA, CDR2 FQGTGA. This CDR3 spans 17 amino acids. Trimming cost V 3 bases and J 3 bases, with 20 bases left between them. The CDR3 reads CASSFAPFAEGEETQYF. Incomplete CDR3 DNA: TGTGCCAGCAGCTTCGCACCCTTCGCGGAGGGGGAAGAGACC. Complete variable domain (other parts from reference TRBV7-3 and TRBJ2-5): GAGVSQTPSNKVTEKGKYVELRCDPISGHTALYWYRQSLGQGPEFLIYFQGTGAADDSGLPNDRFFAVRPEGSVSTLKIQRTERGDSAVYLCASSFAPFAEGEETQYFGPGTRLLVL.

Comments on this clone: The read ends 3 residues shy of where the CDR3 ends; the end is completed using the germline J gene. The gene calls are TRBV20-1 and TRBJ2-1, with TRBD2 matching over 7 bases. CDR3 length: 16 residues. J lost 4 bases, V lost 0 bases, and 9 bases had no gene match. The V gene's germline CDR1 is DFQATT and CDR2 SNEGSKA (reference sequence). CDR3 DNA, as far as it was read: TGCAGTGCTAGAGACGAGCTAGCGGTTAATTACAATGAG. Protein product: CSARDELAVNYNE. The entire CDR3 sequence reads CSARDELAVNYNEQFF.

This clone was seen repeatedly, ten times or more. The observed sequence ends 3 residues before the CDR3 terminus, with the missing tail filled in from the germline J gene. The chain recombines TRBV5-1 with TRBJ1-5; TRBD1 agrees at 10 bases. Germline V gene lookup returns CDR1 SGHRS and CDR2 YFSETQ. V lost 4 bases, J lost 1 base, and 8 bases stayed unmatched. This CDR3 comprises 17 residues. The covered CDR3 bases are TGCGCCAGCAGCCCGACAGGGGGCCTAGAGAGCAATCAGCCC. It yields the protein CASSPTGGLESNQP. In full, the CDR3 reads CASSPTGGLESNQPQHF.

This clone was found many times. The observed sequence ends 3 residues before the CDR3 terminus, with the missing tail filled in from the germline J gene. J is TRBJ2-7 and V is TRBV5-1; tentatively, D is TRBD2 (7 bases). This CDR3 spans 15 amino acids. V shed 1 base and J shed 5 bases, with 16 bases lying between them. The germline V gene encodes CDR1 SGHRS and CDR2 YFSETQ. The sequenced CDR3 bases are TGCGCCAGCAGCTTGAGGGGGAGGGACGGCAACGAG. Its translation is CASSLRGRDGNE. The CDR3 as a whole reads CASSLRGRDGNEQYF. The full variable domain, completed using reference TRBV5-1 and TRBJ2-7, is KAGVTQTPRYLIKTRGQQVTLSCSPISGHRSVSWYQQTPGQGLQFLFEYFSETQRNKGNFPGRFSGRQFSNSRSEMNVSTLELGDSALYLCASSLRGRDGNEQYFGPGTRLTVT.

This clone was picked up many times. The CDR3 goes on 3 residues after the read ends, and that part is filled in from the germline J gene. The chain couples TRBV30 to TRBJ1-5; D is ambiguous. The CDR3 totals 13 residues. The germline CDR1 and CDR2 sequences are GTSNPN and SVGIG (reference sequence). The V end was cut by 0 bases, the J end by 7 bases, with 10 bases between. The CDR3 loop is CAWSVTTEQPQHF. The sequenced CDR3 bases are TGTGCCTGGAGTGTAACTACCGAGCAGCCC.

In this sample, this clone turned up many times. The CDR3 end lies 3 residues beyond the end of the read and is filled in from the germline J gene. The J gene is TRBJ2-4, the V gene TRBV11-2; 8 nucleotides line up with TRBD1. The V and J ends lost 4 bases and 5 bases, in that order; junction bases with no gene match: 7. The CDR3 runs to 15 residues. The germline CDR1 and CDR2 sequences are SGHAT and FQNNGV. This chain's CDR3 is CASSSFQGAENIQYF. The CDR3 DNA, read in part, is TGTGCCAGCAGCTCCTTTCAGGGGGCAGAAAACATT.

This clone came up a few times. The DNA ends 3 residues before the CDR3 does, and the rest of the CDR3 is filled in from the germline J gene. The V gene is TRBV19, the J gene TRBJ1-3; D gene unclear. The CDR3 has 14 residues. V shed 9 bases and J shed 0 bases, with 12 bases lying between them. The V gene's germline CDR1 is LNHDA and CDR2 SQIVND (reference sequence). The sequenced part of the CDR3 DNA is TGTGCCAGCAGGACTGCGAGCTCTGGAAACACC. Protein product: CASRTASSGNT. The whole CDR3 sequence is CASRTASSGNTIYF.

Notes on this clone: Coverage ceases 3 residues before the CDR3 finishes, and the germline J gene fills in the end. The chain has TRBV19 and TRBJ2-1; 11 nucleotides align to TRBD2. The CDR3 is 18 residues long. Germline assignment: CDR1 LNHDA and CDR2 SQIVND (reference sequence). Trimming took 6 bases from V and 0 from J; bases not matched to a gene: 10. Partial CDR3 DNA: TGTGCCAGTAGGGACCGGGTAGCGGGGGGGCCCTCCTACAATGAG. Its protein product is CASRDRVAGGPSYNE. The whole CDR3 sequence is CASRDRVAGGPSYNEQFF.